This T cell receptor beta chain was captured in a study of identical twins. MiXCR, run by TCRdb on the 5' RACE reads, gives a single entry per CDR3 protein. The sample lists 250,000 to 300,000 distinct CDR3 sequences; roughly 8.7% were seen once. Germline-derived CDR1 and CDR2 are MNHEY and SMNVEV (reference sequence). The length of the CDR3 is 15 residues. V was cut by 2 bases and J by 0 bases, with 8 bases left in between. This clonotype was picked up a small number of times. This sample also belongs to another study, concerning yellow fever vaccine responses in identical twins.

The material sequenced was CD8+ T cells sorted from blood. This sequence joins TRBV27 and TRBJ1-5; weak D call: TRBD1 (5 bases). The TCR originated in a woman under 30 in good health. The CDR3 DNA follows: TGTGCCAGCAGTTTAGACGGACATAGCAATCAGCCCCAGCATTTT. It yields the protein CASSLDGHSNQPQHF.